The present T cell receptor beta chain was sequenced within a study of beta chain features in type 1 diabetes. The wider study: Patients were similar to healthy donors in age and gender (as well as in cell yields).

Sampling consisted of one heparinised blood draw per donor, averaging roughly 110 mL. cDNA synthesis used the whole RNA isolate, giving expressed TCRB sequences. Measured with immunoSEQ multiplex PCR; TCRdb has only the in-frame clones, and not every one. Found here are hundreds of thousands of clones, roughly an eighth of them singletons; the top ten hold about 0.024%. Germline V CDR1 and CDR2: MNHNY, SVGAGI (reference sequence). CDR3 size: 16 residues. V lost 5 bases and J 5 bases, leaving 18 bases between the germline ends. Sequencing used naive CD4+ T cells from blood. The V call is TRBV6-6, the J call TRBJ2-2; D is possibly TRBD2 (7 bases). The sequence derives from a woman aged 40 to 55 in good health. The CDR3 reads CASSPILGGATGELFF. The CDR3 region has the DNA TGTGCCAGCAGTCCTATCCTGGGGGGGGCGACCGGGGAGCTGTTTTTT.